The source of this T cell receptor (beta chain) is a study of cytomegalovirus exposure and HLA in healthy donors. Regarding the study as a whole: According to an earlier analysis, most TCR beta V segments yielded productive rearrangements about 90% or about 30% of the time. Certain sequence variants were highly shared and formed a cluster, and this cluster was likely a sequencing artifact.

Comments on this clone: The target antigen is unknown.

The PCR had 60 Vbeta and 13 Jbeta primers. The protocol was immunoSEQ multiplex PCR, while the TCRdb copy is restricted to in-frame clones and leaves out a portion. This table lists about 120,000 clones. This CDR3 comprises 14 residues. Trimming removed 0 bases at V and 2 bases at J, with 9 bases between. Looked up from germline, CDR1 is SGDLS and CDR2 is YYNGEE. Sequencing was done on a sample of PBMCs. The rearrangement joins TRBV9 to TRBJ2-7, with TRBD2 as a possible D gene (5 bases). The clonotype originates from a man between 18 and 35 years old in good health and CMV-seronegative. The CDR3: CASSVGGYAYEQYF. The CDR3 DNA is TGTGCCAGCAGCGTAGGCGGGTACGCCTACGAGCAGTACTTC.